This passage covers 9 T cell receptor beta chains from one sample sequenced in a study of blood T cell repertoires in COVID-19. Profiled with immunoSEQ multiplex PCR; TCRdb holds only in-frame clones, not every one. The data show fewer than 200,000 clones, roughly 82% seen once. The sequenced sample consisted of peripheral blood. The receptors shown here come from a woman between 40 and 55 years old with COVID-19, enrolled during active disease.

This chain connects TRBV5-4 to TRBJ2-5, with 8 bases that match TRBD2. The CDR3 is 15 amino acids. V lost 1 base, J lost 5 bases, and 7 bases stayed unmatched. Germline V gene data show CDR1 as SGHNT and CDR2 as YYREEE (reference sequence). CDR3 sequence: CASSLQAGVYETQYF. Written as DNA, the CDR3 is TGTGCCAGCAGCTTGCAAGCGGGAGTTTACGAGACCCAGTACTTC.

The chain combines TRBV6-5 with TRBJ1-1, with 7 bases matching TRBD1. Looked up from germline, CDR1 is MNHEY and CDR2 is SVGAGI. V lost 6 bases, J lost 1 base, and 5 bases stayed unmatched. The CDR3 consists of 14 residues. CDR3 amino acids: CASRNRGPNTEAFF. As DNA, the CDR3 is TGTGCCAGCAGGAACAGGGGACCGAACACTGAAGCTTTCTTT.

Worth noting for this clone: The conserved closing phenylalanine or tryptophan is absent in this CDR3, likely reflecting a read error. The limits of the CDR3 on the DNA are not certain, so only TCRdb's listed CDR3 is given. V is TRBV10-1 and J is TRBJ2-7; the listed D gene, TRBD2, was not tested against the DNA. The CDR3 adds up to 11 amino acids, both ends counted. Germline V gene data show CDR1 as WNHNN and CDR2 as SYGVQD (reference sequence). Here the CDR3 reads CASSEGAGQGD.

This sequence joins TRBV7-3 and TRBJ1-1; D call uncertain. The germline V gene encodes CDR1 SGHTA and CDR2 FQGTGA. CDR3 length: 15 residues. The V end was cut by 6 bases, the J end by 3 bases, with 17 bases between. CDR3 protein: CASRPSRGRDTEAFF. The CDR3 region has the DNA TGTGCCAGCAGGCCAAGTCGGGGTCGGGACACTGAAGCTTTCTTT.

The chain has TRBV5-5 and TRBJ2-7; TRBD2 might be the D (6 bases). Trimming took 3 bases from V and 6 from J, leaving 19 bases between them. The CDR3 sequence is 15 residues long. Per germline, CDR1 SGHKS and CDR2 YYEKEE (reference sequence). The CDR3 sequence: CASSSGRELGGEQYF. In DNA form, the CDR3 reads TGTGCCAGCAGCTCTGGTCGCGAGCTCGGGGGCGAGCAGTACTTC.

This chain uses TRBV27 with TRBJ2-2, with 9 bases identical to TRBD1. Germline CDR1 MNHEY, CDR2 SMNVEV (reference sequence). V was clipped by 5 bases and J by 4 bases; unmatched bases: 5. The CDR3 extends over 15 amino acids. CDR3 amino acids: CASSRRQGGTGELFF. CDR3 sequence (DNA): TGTGCCAGCAGTAGACGACAGGGGGGCACCGGGGAGCTGTTTTTT.

The chain joins TRBV5-1 to TRBJ2-3, with TRBD2 matching over 12 bases. V lost 2 bases to trimming and J lost 0 bases; unmatched junction nucleotides: 1. The CDR3 covers 16 residues. Germline loops: CDR1 SGHRS, CDR2 YFSETQ. CDR3 region: CASSFGLAGSTDTQYF. DNA for the CDR3: TGCGCCAGCAGCTTTGGACTAGCGGGAAGCACAGATACGCAGTATTTT.

The genes are TRBV3-1 (or the pseudogene TRBV3-2) and TRBJ1-2; 8 positions agree with TRBD1. The CDR3 has 16 residues. CDR1 and CDR2 from the germline V gene are LGHDT and YNNKEL (reference sequence). J lost 6 bases, V lost 2 bases, and 11 bases had no gene match. Here the CDR3 DNA reads TGTGCCAGCAGCCAACTAGACAGGGGAGCTCAGAATGGCTACACCTTC. This codes for CASSQLDRGAQNGYTF.

The chain links TRBV29-1 to TRBJ1-2, with 7 bases aligning to TRBD1. The CDR3 contains 13 residues. Germline assignment: CDR1 SQVTM and CDR2 ANQGSEA. V shed 3 bases, J shed 6 bases, and the junction held 7 bases outside the gene matches. The CDR3 region is CSVDDRERDGYTF. CDR3 in DNA: TGCAGCGTTGACGACAGGGAAAGGGATGGCTACACCTTC. Using reference TRBV29-1 and TRBJ1-2 for the parts outside the CDR3, the full variable domain is SAVISQKPSRDICQRGTSLTIQCQVDSQVTMMFWYRQQPGQSLTLIATANQGSEATYESGFVIDKFPISRPNLTFSTLTVSNMSPEDSSIYLCSVDDRERDGYTFGSGTRLTVV.